A selection of T cell receptor beta chains follows, all from one sample in a study of cytomegalovirus exposure and HLA in healthy donors. Here immunoSEQ multiplex PCR was the method, and the copy in TCRdb shows in-frame clones only, minus some. In the table there are approximately 150,000 clones, over 70% of which are singletons. Input material: PBMCs. The origin of the receptors is a woman aged 25 to 39 in good health and CMV-seropositive. Each CDR3 is given without its conserved first and last residue. D genes are given only for firm matches.

>TRBJ2-7|TRBV27|.
ASSLGGGPYEQY
>TRBJ1-3|TRBV19|.
ASKVRGSGNTIY
>TRBJ2-5|TRBV6-1|.
ASTEGSPGEQY
>TRBJ2-1|TRBV2|TRBD2
AGRRTSGRNEQF
>TRBJ2-7|TRBV13|TRBD1
ASSPGGQGDYEQY
>TRBJ2-2|TRBV5-1|TRBD2
ASSLEGGITGELF
>TRBJ1-1|TRBV5-1|TRBD1
ASSWGQENTEAF
>TRBJ1-5|TRBV5-6|TRBD1
ASSLWTGAASDQPQH
>TRBJ2-5|TRBV11-2|TRBD1
ASSTGTEETQY
>TRBJ2-1|TRBV19|.
ASSIDPASSAEQF
>TRBJ2-7|TRBV7-6|TRBD2
ASSLSGSSYEQY
>TRBJ2-6|TRBV28|TRBD1
ASRADRVDTGANVLT
>TRBJ2-3|TRBV28|TRBD2
ASSLAGGPISTDTQY
>TRBJ1-2|TRBV30|TRBD1
AWSFRTGINYGYT
>TRBJ1-3|TRBV29-1|.
SSSSGNTIY
>TRBJ2-3|TRBV28|TRBD2
ASSRTSGRVRDTQY
>TRBJ1-2|TRBV6-1|.
ASSEVVGNYGYT
>TRBJ2-1|TRBV5-6|.
ASSWRWRTSNNEQF
>TRBJ1-2|TRBV27|TRBD1
ASSLAQTGNYGYT
>TRBJ1-1|TRBV28|.
ASSLIPGGPDAEAF
>TRBJ2-7|TRBV28|TRBD2
ASSLVPLSPPLAGREQY
>TRBJ2-1|TRBV11-3|.
ASSLSGSYNEQF
>TRBJ2-7|TRBV5-4|TRBD1
ASSSPGQGDYEQY
>TRBJ2-1|TRBV19|.
ASSIGSGSQNEQF
>TRBJ1-5|TRBV28|.
ASNLGGGGQPQH
>TRBJ1-1|TRBV28|.
ASRWGRNTEAF
>TRBJ2-7|TRBV6-5|TRBD1
ASSTPGGHEQY
>TRBJ1-1|TRBV13|TRBD1
ASSLRGPNTEAF
>TRBJ2-7|TRBV4-2|TRBD1
ASSPERGQDEQY